Described below is a single TCR beta chain sequence and its context. Its recognized antigen is unknown. One base away there is no much larger clone; base qualities are not given. TCR repertoires of sorted CD4+ and CD8+ blood T cells from severe aplastic anemia patients and healthy subjects were deep-sequenced in the study. Ficoll-Paque density gradient centrifugation was used to isolate peripheral blood mononuclear cells. CD4+ and CD8+ T cells were sorted by FACS or magnetic beads before DNA extraction. Genomic DNA served as template for TCR beta VDJ combination and CDR3 sequence profiling. TCR repertoire sequencing was run on an Illumina HiSeq 2000. In the authors' own workflow: TRBV/TRBJ rearrangement plots, CDR3 size and DJ length profiles, and Simpson's diversity index were used to assess repertoires. The most abundant DNA sequence in the deep sequencing data was taken as the immunodominant clone. CDR3 amino acid sequences were screened for sharing across subjects and were compared with published repertoires and the VDJdb database. TCRdb reworked the public reads: Q25 trimming with fastp, MiXCR clone assembly, productive beta chains retained. A single entry per CDR3 protein holds the most common genes and DNA from its merged rows. TCRdb's processing, not the authors' own work, is the source of the V and J calls. The sample has hundreds of thousands of distinct CDR3 sequences on record, about 70% of them singletons. The ten largest clones represent approximately 3.8% of the sample.

These data originate in a study of CD8+CD57+ T cells in acquired aplastic anemia listed by TCRdb under 2018. Notes on the research overall: Extracted DNA from sorted CD4+ and CD8+ cells averaged around 3.4 ug, ranging from roughly 0.17 to 27.4 ug. An average of about 10 million reads for CD4+ cells and 11.0 million reads for CD8+ cells was obtained from healthy donor samples. Study-wide findings and limitations: Roughly 29 CD8+ CDR3 sequences were found to be shared between patients and controls, but these sequences appeared to be highly expressed in patients and within the immunodominant clones of the patients. No significant difference in CD8+ Simpson's diversity was found between patients and healthy controls (P=0.060).

Counted from cysteine to phenylalanine, this CDR3 has 13 amino acids. Here the CDR3 DNA is all that survives: 39 bases in frame from base 1. The junction shows trimming of 5 bases on V and 8 bases on J, plus 16 bases between the germline ends. The V and J segments used are TRBV5-7 and TRBJ1-2, with the identity of the D gene unclear. TRBV5-7 is an open reading frame, and its role is uncertain. Sequenced input: sorted CD4+, CD8+, or CD8+CD57+ T cells (not recorded which) from PBMCs. The sequence derives from a human donor in good health, serving as a control. The CDR3 amino acid sequence is: CASSLNEKSGYTF. The nucleotide sequence is given as TGTGCCAGCAGTCTCAATGAAAAGAGCGGCTACACCTTC.